This TCR beta chain was sequenced for a study of CD8+CD57+ T cells in acquired aplastic anemia. Across the whole study: On average, sorted CD4+ and CD8+ cells gave roughly 2.9 ug of DNA.

As for this clonotype: One junction end disagrees with the germline gene, perhaps due to a read error.

Genomic DNA served as template for TCR beta VDJ and CDR3 profiling. In TCRdb, the reads were re-called with MiXCR into one record per CDR3 protein. The repertoire consists of 200,000 to 250,000 distinct CDR3 sequences, with 65% occurring once and the leading ten covering around three fifths. From germline, CDR1 is MDHEN and CDR2 SYDVKM. This CDR3 contains 13 residues. Patients sequenced had flow cytometry evidence of CD8+CD57+ cell expansion. V gene TRBV28 combines with J gene TRBJ2-7, with TRBD1 matching 7 bases. This TCR derives from a human donor with aplastic anemia. Specimen: sorted CD4+, CD8+, or CD8+CD57+ T cells (not recorded which) from PBMCs. CDR3 nucleotide sequence: TGTGTCAGCGGCCGGGACAGCTCCTACGAGCAGTACTTC. Translated: CVSGRDSSYEQYF.